Each of the 15 T cell receptor beta chains below was sequenced from the same sample in a study of cytomegalovirus exposure and HLA in healthy donors. The data were produced by immunoSEQ multiplex PCR, yet TCRdb's version contains in-frame clones alone and is incomplete. In the table there are 150,000 to 200,000 clones, around 88% of which are singletons. The sequenced material came from PBMCs. The receptors stem from a woman between 18 and 29 years old in good health and CMV-seronegative.

The chain links TRBV7-8 to TRBJ1-2; tentatively, D is TRBD1 (5 bases). Germline V gene sequence: CDR1 SGHVS, CDR2 FQNEAQ. The CDR3 contains 14 residues. Trimming took 1 base from V and 5 from J, leaving 11 bases between them. CDR3: CASSLGSRAYGYTF. The CDR3 DNA follows: TGTGCCAGCAGCTTAGGCAGCAGGGCATATGGCTACACCTTC.

This chain joins TRBV15 and TRBJ2-7; D perhaps matches TRBD1 (6 bases). The V and J ends lost 3 bases and 3 bases respectively, with 9 bases between them. The germline V gene encodes CDR1 LNHNV and CDR2 YYDKDF (reference sequence). This CDR3 region has 13 residues. Here the CDR3 reads CATSSLGGYEQYF. CDR3 nucleotides: TGTGCCACCAGCAGTCTAGGGGGCTACGAGCAGTACTTC. Based on the CDR3 plus reference TRBV15 and TRBJ2-7, the full variable domain is DAMVIQNPRYQVTQFGKPVTLSCSQTLNHNVMYWYQQKSSQAPKLLFHYYDKDFNNEADTPDNFQSRRPNTSFCFLDIRSPGLGDTAMYLCATSSLGGYEQYFGPGTRLTVT.

This clone was detected only a few times. The rearrangement joins TRBV4-2 to TRBJ2-1, with 9 bases fitting TRBD2. The CDR3 length is 16 residues. Unmatched junction bases numbered 8, after V lost 1 base and J lost 7 bases. Germline CDR1 LGHNA, CDR2 YNFKEQ. CDR3 region: CASSQVVAGVRNEQFF. The CDR3 region has the DNA TGTGCCAGCAGCCAAGTAGTAGCGGGAGTGCGAAATGAGCAGTTCTTC.

This rearrangement joins TRBV11-2 to TRBJ1-1, with D possibly TRBD1 on 6 matching bases. The CDR3 has 16 residues. Germline V gene lookup returns CDR1 SGHAT and CDR2 FQNNGV. Between the trimmed V and J ends, which lost 2 bases and 8 bases, there was a span of 21 bases. In DNA, the CDR3 is TGTGCCAGCAGCTTAACGCCAGGGGAGTTTCGATCGGAAGCTTTCTTT. It yields the protein CASSLTPGEFRSEAFF.

The chain joins TRBV5-1 to TRBJ1-2; 9 bases map to TRBD1. The germline CDR1 and CDR2 sequences are SGHRS and YFSETQ. Germline trimming cut 7 bases from V and 7 bases from J; bases unmatched to any gene: 14. CDR3 size: 15 residues. For the CDR3, the DNA is TGCGCCAGCGGACAACCGGGACAGGGTAATCGTGGCTACACCTTC. It is translated as CASGQPGQGNRGYTF.

The rearrangement uses TRBV5-8 and TRBJ2-1; 8 bases are shared with TRBD2. Germline assignment: CDR1 SGHTS and CDR2 YDEGEE. V dropped 9 bases and J dropped 0; count of bases not matched to a gene: 8. This CDR3 is 15 amino acids long. CDR3 bases: TGTGCCACCCAAAATAGCGGGGACTCCTACAATGAGCAGTTCTTC. This translates into CATQNSGDSYNEQFF. The full variable domain, with the rest looked up from reference TRBV5-8 and TRBJ2-1, is EAGVTQSPTHLIKTRGQQATLRCSPISGHTSVYWYQQALGLGLQFLLWYDEGEERNRGNFPPRFSGRQFPNYSSELNVNALELEDSALYLCATQNSGDSYNEQFFGPGTRLTVL.

This clone has more than one count but fewer than ten. J is TRBJ2-5 and V is TRBV4-1; D is perhaps TRBD2 (5 bases). The CDR3 covers 15 residues. CDR1 and CDR2 from the germline V gene are MGHRA and YSYEKL. V was clipped by 0 bases and J by 5 bases, with 13 bases between them. Here the CDR3 reads CASSQDGESLETQYF. CDR3 coding DNA: TGCGCCAGCAGCCAAGACGGGGAGTCATTGGAGACCCAGTACTTC.

V is TRBV2 and J is TRBJ2-1, with D unclear. The length of the CDR3 is 15 residues. Trimming took 8 bases from V and 4 from J, leaving 18 bases between them. Germline V gene sequence: CDR1 SNHLY, CDR2 FYNNEI. The CDR3 nucleotides read TGTGCCAGCGCCGGTCGGTTCTTACCATACAATGAGCAGTTCTTC. Translated, it gives CASAGRFLPYNEQFF.

The CDR3, as DNA: TGTGCCAGCAGCTCCGGGACTAACTCCTACAATGAGCAGTTCTTC. Translated, it gives CASSSGTNSYNEQFF. The V and J genes are TRBV5-4 and TRBJ2-1; 7 nucleotides line up with TRBD2. The germline V gene has CDR1 SGHNT and CDR2 YYREEE (reference sequence). The CDR3 sequence is 15 residues long. V gave up 3 bases and J gave up 0 bases; unmatched junction bases: 3.

The gene calls are TRBV19 and TRBJ2-2; D unresolved. In germline, CDR1 is LNHDA, CDR2 SQIVND (reference sequence). Trimming removed 6 bases from V and 7 bases from J, with 12 bases in between. CDR3 length: 13 amino acids. Written as DNA, the CDR3 is TGTGCCAGTAGGATACGACTCGGCGGGGAGCTGTTTTTT. Protein: CASRIRLGGELFF.

The table lists this clone with a few counts. The J gene is TRBJ1-5, the V gene TRBV30, with D maybe TRBD1 (6 bases). CDR1 GTSNPN and CDR2 SVGIG come from the germline V gene (reference sequence). The V end lost 1 base, the J end lost 4 bases, and 8 bases lay between the germline ends. There are 13 residues in the CDR3. Written as DNA, the CDR3 is TGTGCCTGGAGTGGACAGGAGAATCAGCCCCAGCATTTT. Its protein product is CAWSGQENQPQHF.

The chain has TRBV5-1 and TRBJ2-3; 8 bases are a match to TRBD2. This CDR3 has 16 residues. V was pared by 0 bases and J by 3 bases, with 6 bases of the junction left unmatched. In germline, CDR1 is SGHRS, CDR2 YFSETQ. The CDR3 protein is CASSLERGTATDTQYF. CDR3 bases: TGCGCCAGCAGCTTGGAGCGGGGGACGGCAACAGATACGCAGTATTTT.

The V gene is TRBV10-1, the J gene TRBJ2-5; possible D gene TRBD1, 6 bases. From germline, CDR1 is WNHNN and CDR2 SYGVQD (reference sequence). This CDR3 region has 14 residues. Trimming shortened V by 0 bases and J by 2 bases, and 7 bases separated the two germline ends. The CDR3 DNA sequence: TGCGCCAGCAGTGAGTCAAGGGGGCAAGAGACCCAGTACTTC. It is translated as CASSESRGQETQYF.

The V call is TRBV6-6, the J call TRBJ1-3; tentatively, D is TRBD1 (6 bases). The V end lost 5 bases, the J end lost 0 bases, and 14 bases lay between the germline ends. Germline CDR1 MNHNY, CDR2 SVGAGI (reference sequence). This CDR3 has 16 residues. The CDR3 sequence is CASSPQGKNSGNTIYF. For the CDR3, the DNA is TGTGCCAGCAGTCCTCAGGGGAAGAACTCTGGAAACACCATATATTTT.

This chain uses TRBV4-1 with TRBJ1-2; D remains ambiguous. Germline assignment: CDR1 MGHRA and CDR2 YSYEKL. This CDR3 region has 14 residues. V lost 2 bases, J lost 0 bases, and 7 bases lay in between. The CDR3 DNA reads as TGCGCCAGCAGCCAACAGGACTCTAACTATGGCTACACCTTC. Its translation: CASSQQDSNYGYTF.